One T cell receptor beta chain is described in this entry. Its matching antigen is unknown. The PBMCs studied were ones that came from about 10 ml fresh peripheral blood. These data belong to a study of T cells in Graves' hyperthyroidism and ophthalmopathy. Study-wide background: At initial diagnosis, before any treatment had begun, peripheral blood was obtained. Notes on the study in general: A model of 13 V-J features distinguished ophthalmopathy from stable hyperthyroidism.

Germline loops: CDR1 MNHEY, CDR2 SMNVEV (reference sequence). V lost 5 bases, J lost 5 bases, and 3 bases stayed unmatched. This CDR3 contains 13 residues. Amplification targeted TCR beta CDR3 regions from RNA transcripts. The study used the HTBI primer set for a first-round RT-PCR of the TCR CDR3. TCRdb analysed the multiplex PCR reads with MiXCR anew, one entry per CDR3 protein. The sample yields hundreds of thousands of distinct CDR3 sequences, about 20% seen once. The TCR originated in a man in his thirties or forties with Graves' ophthalmopathy. The J gene is TRBJ1-5, the V gene TRBV27, with 7 bases lining up with TRBD1. The sequenced sample was blood. CDR3 sequence (DNA): TGTGCCAGCAGTGGGACAGTATATCAGCCCCAGCATTTT. Translated: CASSGTVYQPQHF.